The 18 T cell receptor beta chains reported below all come from one sample, sequenced in a study of T cell responses to AZD1222 COVID-19 vaccine (dated by TCRdb to the early 2020s). The sample's time point label, decoded: baseline before first vaccination. Library prep was done by the immunoSEQ multiplex PCR assay. TCRdb stores this immuneACCESS table with in-frame sequences only. Part of the clones is absent; in the studies checked, under half of the shortfall reflects unresolved V genes, and no reason is known for the rest. Here the sample has around 120,000 clones; approximately 92% occur a single time. About 1.1% of the sample comes from the top ten. Sequencing used peripheral blood, obtained on day 0 of AZD1222 vaccination. The receptors were gathered from an adult in good health.

This chain uses TRBV29-1 with TRBJ2-2; TRBD1 is a possible D gene (7 bases). Trimming shortened V by 6 bases and J by 7 bases, and 15 bases separated the two germline ends. The CDR3 extends over 13 amino acids. CDR1 and CDR2 from the germline V gene are SQVTM and ANQGSEA. For the CDR3, the DNA is TGCAGCGTGGACAGGAGGGTCAGCGGGGAGCTGTTTTTT. Translated, it gives CSVDRRVSGELFF.

J is TRBJ2-7 and V is TRBV28; the match to TRBD1 covers 8 bases. This CDR3 comprises 14 residues. Germline CDR1 is MDHEN and CDR2 is SYDVKM. Unmatched junction bases numbered 2, after V lost 0 bases and J lost 4 bases. The CDR3 bases are TGTGCCAGCAGTTTATGGAGGACAGGGTACGAGCAGTACTTC. Amino acids: CASSLWRTGYEQYF.

In its sample, this clone was seen once. J is TRBJ1-1 and V is TRBV14; D gene ambiguous. Per the germline V gene, CDR1 is SGHDN and CDR2 is FVKESK. Trimming stripped 0 bases from V and 4 bases from J, with 6 bases between. The CDR3 extends over 13 amino acids. CDR3 in amino acids: CASSQETATEAFF. CDR3 sequence (DNA): TGTGCCAGCAGCCAAGAGACGGCCACTGAAGCTTTCTTT.

The chain is built from TRBV28 and TRBJ2-3; 7 positions match TRBD1. This CDR3 comprises 15 residues. CDR1 and CDR2 from the germline V gene are MDHEN and SYDVKM. The J segment lost 0 bases and the V segment lost 6 bases, leaving 6 bases of the junction unmatched. CDR3 DNA sequence: TGTGCCAGCAGCTCCACAGGGGAAAGCACAGATACGCAGTATTTT. This sequence encodes CASSSTGESTDTQYF.

The V and J genes are TRBV28 and TRBJ1-5, with a weak D call TRBD1 (5 bases). The CDR3 consists of 14 residues. Germline V CDR1 and CDR2: MDHEN, SYDVKM. The V and J ends lost 2 bases and 6 bases respectively, with 11 bases between them. Written as DNA, the CDR3 is TGTGCCAGCAGTTTACTACAGGTCGGTCAGCCCCAGCATTTT. This encodes CASSLLQVGQPQHF.

The chain links TRBV19 to TRBJ1-5; D not resolved. The CDR3 has 13 amino acids. CDR1 and CDR2 (germline): LNHDA, SQIVND (reference sequence). The ends were cut back, 1 base at V and 7 bases at J, with 8 bases in the middle. CDR3 nucleotide sequence: TGTGCCAGTAGTATAGCTGGTCGGCAGCCCCAGCATTTT. This sequence encodes CASSIAGRQPQHF.

The rearrangement uses TRBV5-1 and TRBJ2-6, with 7 nucleotides matching TRBD1. There are 18 residues in the CDR3. With V trimmed by 3 bases and J by 0 bases, 9 bases remained unmatched. CDR1 and CDR2 from the germline V gene are SGHRS and YFSETQ. Here the CDR3 reads CASSWGTGQSSGANVLTF. For the CDR3, the DNA is TGCGCCAGCAGCTGGGGGACGGGACAGAGCTCTGGGGCCAACGTCCTGACTTTC.

The rearrangement joins TRBV19 to TRBJ2-4, with 8 bases lining up with TRBD1. With V trimmed by 4 bases and J by 2 bases, 13 bases remained unmatched. Germline V gene data show CDR1 as LNHDA and CDR2 as SQIVND (reference sequence). The CDR3 sequence is 18 residues long. The CDR3 nucleotides read TGTGCCAGTAGTACCTGGGACAGGCGATTAGCCACCAAAAACATTCAGTACTTC. Translated: CASSTWDRRLATKNIQYF.

The J gene is TRBJ2-5, the V gene TRBV24-1, with TRBD2 identical over 7 bases. CDR3 length: 18 residues. Germline V gives CDR1 KGHDR, CDR2 SFDVKD. Trimming took 4 bases from V and 3 from J; bases not matched to a gene: 16. CDR3 coding DNA: TGTGCCACCAGTGACCCCCCCCTTGCTAGCGGAAAGAAAGAGACCCAGTACTTC. Amino acid sequence: CATSDPPLASGKKETQYF.

CDR3 residues: CASSLQGLGYTF. CDR3 bases: TGTGCCAGCAGTTTACAGGGGCTCGGCTACACCTTC. The J gene is TRBJ1-2, the V gene TRBV28; D might be TRBD1 (6 bases). Trimming stripped 2 bases from V and 8 bases from J, with 9 bases between. In germline, CDR1 is MDHEN, CDR2 SYDVKM. This CDR3 contains 12 residues.

The CDR3 here is CASSLARTGDGEQYF. CDR3 in DNA: TGTGCCAGCAGCTTAGCCAGGACAGGGGACGGGGAGCAGTACTTC. The rearrangement joins TRBV7-9 to TRBJ2-7; 9 bases fit TRBD1. CDR1 and CDR2 (germline): SEHNR, FQNEAQ (reference sequence). V gave up 0 bases and J gave up 7 bases; unmatched junction bases: 7. The CDR3 length is 15 residues.

This chain connects TRBV7-6 to TRBJ2-7, with unresolved D. CDR3 length equals 11 residues. The V end was cut by 4 bases, the J end by 5 bases, with 6 bases between. Germline CDR1 SGHVS, CDR2 FNYEAQ. CDR3 region: CASSSRHEQYF. The CDR3 bases are TGTGCCAGCAGCTCCCGACACGAGCAGTACTTC.

The chain joins TRBV7-6 to TRBJ2-1, with D uncertain. CDR1 and CDR2 (germline): SGHVS, FNYEAQ. Trimming took off 1 base at V and 0 bases at J, with 16 bases between the two ends. The CDR3 loop spans 18 amino acids. DNA for the CDR3: TGTGCCAGCAGCTTAGGAGCTTACGGCCAGAGCTCCTACAATGAGCAGTTCTTC. Amino acid sequence: CASSLGAYGQSSYNEQFF.

The chain is built from TRBV28 and TRBJ2-1, with TRBD1 matching over 12 bases. Germline CDR1 is MDHEN and CDR2 is SYDVKM. Trimming took 5 bases from V and 12 from J; bases not matched to a gene: 14. This CDR3 is built from 16 residues. The CDR3, as DNA: TGTGCCAGCAGTCCCCTGGGACAGGGGGCGTTACTGAGGCAGTTCTTC. It codes for CASSPLGQGALLRQFF. The variable domain in full, completed from reference TRBV28 and TRBJ2-1, reads DVKVTQSSRYLVKRTGEKVFLECVQDMDHENMFWYRQDPGLGLRLIYFSYDVKMKEKGDIPEGYSVSREKKERFSLILESASTNQTSMYLCASSPLGQGALLRQFFGPGTRLTVL.

This chain links TRBV30 with TRBJ1-3; a possible D gene is TRBD1 (6 bases). This CDR3 has 14 amino acids. V shed 4 bases and J shed 1 base, with 11 bases lying between them. Germline values: CDR1 GTSNPN, CDR2 SVGIG (reference sequence). CDR3 region: CAWTAGESGNTIYF. CDR3 nucleotide sequence: TGTGCCTGGACCGCAGGGGAGTCTGGAAACACCATATATTTT.

The chain joins TRBV15 to TRBJ2-6; D may correspond to TRBD1 or TRBD2 (6 bases each). The germline CDR1 and CDR2 sequences are LNHNV and YYDKDF (reference sequence). V gave up 1 base and J gave up 3 bases, with 19 bases separating them. This CDR3 is 19 amino acids long. CDR3 residues: CATSRGAGTGAGGANVLTF. The CDR3 bases are TGTGCCACCAGCAGAGGGGCCGGGACGGGGGCTGGTGGGGCCAACGTCCTGACTTTC.

The CDR3 loop reads CASSTLQGAVDQPQHF. CDR3 DNA sequence: TGTGCCAGTAGTACGTTACAGGGGGCAGTGGATCAGCCCCAGCATTTT. The chain has TRBV19 and TRBJ1-5, with 9 bases identical to TRBD1. After removal of 4 bases from V and 5 bases from J, the junction contained 9 bases not matched to a gene. CDR1 and CDR2 (germline): LNHDA, SQIVND (reference sequence). This CDR3 spans 16 amino acids.

The gene calls are TRBV6-2 or TRBV6-3 and TRBJ1-2; unclear D gene. The CDR3 is 12 amino acids. Germline CDR1 and CDR2: MNHEY and SVGEGT. V lost 2 bases and J 12 bases, leaving 13 bases between the germline ends. The CDR3 loop reads CASSYVLREHTF. The CDR3 DNA reads TGTGCCAGCAGTTACGTTCTAAGGGAACACACCTTC.